This T cell receptor (beta chain) stems from a study of blood T cells in healthy people across ages. The length of the CDR3 is 15 residues. The J segment lost 8 bases and the V segment lost 5 bases, leaving 9 bases of the junction unmatched. Germline CDR1 is SGHAT and CDR2 is FQNNGV. Findings of the study overall: Fewer expanded clones and more diversity marked long-lived versus aged donors.

A note on this clonotype: The antigen remains undetermined.

For the second PCR, which ran for 7 to 11 cycles, a sample-barcoded 5' primer and a J-beta primer mix were used. TCRdb independently ran MiXCR on the 5' RACE reads; one entry per CDR3 protein. The repertoire holds roughly 930,000 distinct CDR3 sequences, with roughly 43% as singletons. This clonotype was obtained from a man aged 30 to 45 in good health. The gene calls are TRBV11-2 and TRBJ2-1, with TRBD2 matching 10 bases. Material: blood. The CDR3 loop is CASSRLAGGLHEQFF. The CDR3 DNA follows: TGTGCCAGCAGCCGTTTAGCGGGGGGCCTTCATGAGCAGTTCTTC.